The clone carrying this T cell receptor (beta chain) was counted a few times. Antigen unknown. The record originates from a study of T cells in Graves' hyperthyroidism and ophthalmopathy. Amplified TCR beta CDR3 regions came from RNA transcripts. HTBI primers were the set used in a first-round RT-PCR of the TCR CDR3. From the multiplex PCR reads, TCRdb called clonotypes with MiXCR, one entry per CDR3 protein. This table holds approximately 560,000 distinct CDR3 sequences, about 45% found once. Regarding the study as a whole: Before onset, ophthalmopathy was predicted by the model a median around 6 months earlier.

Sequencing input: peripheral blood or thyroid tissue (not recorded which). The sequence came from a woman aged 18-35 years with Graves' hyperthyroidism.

This chain's CDR3 is CASSRQGRSEKLFF. The CDR3 DNA reads as TGTGCCAGCTCCCGCCAGGGAAGATCTGAAAAACTGTTTTTT. The chain is built from TRBV7-9 and TRBJ1-4; a possible D gene is TRBD1 (5 bases). V lost 8 bases, J lost 7 bases, and 17 bases lay in between. CDR3 size: 14 residues. Germline loops: CDR1 SEHNR, CDR2 FQNEAQ (reference sequence).